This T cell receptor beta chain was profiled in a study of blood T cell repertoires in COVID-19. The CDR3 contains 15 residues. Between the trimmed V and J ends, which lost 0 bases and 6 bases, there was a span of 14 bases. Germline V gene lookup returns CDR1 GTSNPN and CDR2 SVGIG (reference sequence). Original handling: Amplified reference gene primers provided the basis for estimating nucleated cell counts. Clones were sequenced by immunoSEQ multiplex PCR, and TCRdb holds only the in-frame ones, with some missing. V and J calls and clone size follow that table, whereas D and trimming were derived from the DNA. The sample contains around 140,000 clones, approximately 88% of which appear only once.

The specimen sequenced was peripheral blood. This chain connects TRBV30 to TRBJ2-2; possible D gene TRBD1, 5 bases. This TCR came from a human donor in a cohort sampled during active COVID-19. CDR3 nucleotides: TGTGCCTGGAGTGTATGGCAGGGTAGTCCCGGGGAGCTGTTTTTT. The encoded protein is CAWSVWQGSPGELFF.